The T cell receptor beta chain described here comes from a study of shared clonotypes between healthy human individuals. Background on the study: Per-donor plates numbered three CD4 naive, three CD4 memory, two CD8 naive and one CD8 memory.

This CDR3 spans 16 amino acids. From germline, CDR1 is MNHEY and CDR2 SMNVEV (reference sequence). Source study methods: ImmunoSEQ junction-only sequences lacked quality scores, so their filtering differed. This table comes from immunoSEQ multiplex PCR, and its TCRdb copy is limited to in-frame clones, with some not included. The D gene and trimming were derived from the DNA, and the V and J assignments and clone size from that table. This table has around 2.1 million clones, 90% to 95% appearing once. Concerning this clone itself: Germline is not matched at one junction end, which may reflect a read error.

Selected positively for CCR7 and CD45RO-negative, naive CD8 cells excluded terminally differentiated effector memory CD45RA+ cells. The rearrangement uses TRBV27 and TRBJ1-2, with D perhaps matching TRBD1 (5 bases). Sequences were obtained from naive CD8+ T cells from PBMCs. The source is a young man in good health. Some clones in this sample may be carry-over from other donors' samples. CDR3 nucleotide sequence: TGTGCCAGCAGTAGGTCCGGGGGTCAATTCGTCTATGGCTACGCCTTC. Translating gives CASSRSGGQFVYGYAF.